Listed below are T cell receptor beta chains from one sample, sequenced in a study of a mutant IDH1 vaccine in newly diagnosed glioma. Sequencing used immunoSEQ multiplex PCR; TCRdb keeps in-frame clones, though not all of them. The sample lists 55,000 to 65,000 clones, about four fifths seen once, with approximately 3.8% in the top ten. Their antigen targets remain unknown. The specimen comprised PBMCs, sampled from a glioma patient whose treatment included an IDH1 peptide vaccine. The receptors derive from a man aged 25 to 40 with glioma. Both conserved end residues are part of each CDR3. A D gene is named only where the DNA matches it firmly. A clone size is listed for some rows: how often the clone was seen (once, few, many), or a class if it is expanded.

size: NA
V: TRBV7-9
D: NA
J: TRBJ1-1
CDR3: CASSLGRYMNTEAFF
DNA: TGTGCCAGCAGCTTAGGGCGCTATATGAACACTGAAGCTTTCTTT

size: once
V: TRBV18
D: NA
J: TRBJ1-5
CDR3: CASSRGGSNQPQHF
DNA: TGTGCCAGCTCTCGGGGGGGTAGCAATCAGCCCCAGCATTTT

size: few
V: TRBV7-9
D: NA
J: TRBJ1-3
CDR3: CASSLQVFGNTIYF
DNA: TGTGCCAGCAGCTTACAGGTATTTGGAAACACCATATATTTT

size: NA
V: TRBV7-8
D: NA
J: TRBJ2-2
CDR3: CASSLAERLLNTGELFF
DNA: TGTGCCAGCAGCTTAGCGGAACGGTTACTCAACACCGGGGAGCTGTTTTTT

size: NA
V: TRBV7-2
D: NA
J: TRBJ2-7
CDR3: CASSLASTGASYEQYF
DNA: TGTGCCAGCAGCTTAGCGTCGACCGGGGCTTCCTACGAGCAGTACTTC

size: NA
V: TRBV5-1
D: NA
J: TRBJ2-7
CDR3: CASSLGWGDPFEQYF
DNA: TGCGCCAGCAGCTTGGGTTGGGGGGATCCTTTCGAGCAGTACTTC

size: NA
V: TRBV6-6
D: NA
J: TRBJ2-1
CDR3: CASSYRGGEQFF
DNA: TGTGCCAGCAGTTACAGAGGGGGTGAGCAGTTCTTC

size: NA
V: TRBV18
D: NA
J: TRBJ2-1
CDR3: CASSPSVYNEQFF
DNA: TGTGCCAGCTCACCATCGGTCTACAATGAGCAGTTCTTC

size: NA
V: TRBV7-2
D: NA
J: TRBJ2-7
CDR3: CASSLDGKGSYEQYF
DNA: TGTGCCAGCAGCTTAGACGGGAAGGGCTCCTACGAGCAGTACTTC

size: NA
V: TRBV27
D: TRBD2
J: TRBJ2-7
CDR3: CASSTIAGGSSYEQYF
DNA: TGTGCCAGCAGTACAATAGCGGGGGGAAGCTCCTACGAGCAGTACTTC

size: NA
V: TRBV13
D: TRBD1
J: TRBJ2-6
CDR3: CASSIQGGGANVLTF
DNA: TGTGCCAGCAGCATACAGGGGGGTGGGGCCAACGTCCTGACTTTC

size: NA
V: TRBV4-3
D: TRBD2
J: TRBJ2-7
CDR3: CASSPGGGFYEQYF
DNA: TGCGCCAGCAGCCCTGGCGGGGGTTTTTACGAGCAGTACTTC

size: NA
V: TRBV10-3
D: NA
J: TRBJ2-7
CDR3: CATRVPLTYEQYF
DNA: TGTGCCACCAGGGTCCCCCTTACCTACGAGCAGTACTTC

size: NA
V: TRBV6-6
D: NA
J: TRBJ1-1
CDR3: CASSYSTGRNTEAFF
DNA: TGTGCCAGCAGTTACTCGACAGGTAGGAACACTGAAGCTTTCTTT

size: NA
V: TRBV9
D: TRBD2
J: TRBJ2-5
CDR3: CASTRGLAGTQETQYF
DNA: TGTGCCAGCACCAGGGGACTAGCGGGGACTCAAGAGACCCAGTACTTC

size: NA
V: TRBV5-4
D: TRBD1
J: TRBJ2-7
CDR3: CASSGGTTGGYEQYF
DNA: TGTGCCAGCAGTGGCGGAACAACAGGGGGCTACGAGCAGTACTTC

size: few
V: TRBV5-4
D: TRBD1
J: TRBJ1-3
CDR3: CASSLFTGAAGNTIYF
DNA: TGTGCCAGCAGCTTGTTCACAGGGGCTGCCGGAAACACCATATATTTT

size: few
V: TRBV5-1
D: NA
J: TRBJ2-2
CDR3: CASSLDRPTGELFF
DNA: TGCGCCAGCAGCTTGGACAGGCCGACCGGGGAGCTGTTTTTT

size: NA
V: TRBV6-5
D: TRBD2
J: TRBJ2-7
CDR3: CASSLGAGGPYEQYF
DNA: TGTGCCAGCAGTTTGGGCGCGGGAGGGCCTTACGAGCAGTACTTC

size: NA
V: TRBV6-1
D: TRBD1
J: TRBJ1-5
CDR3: CASSELDRGFGNQPQHF
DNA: TGTGCCAGCAGTGAATTAGACAGGGGATTTGGCAATCAGCCCCAGCATTTT

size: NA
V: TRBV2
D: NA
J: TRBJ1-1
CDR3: CASSVSLNTEAFF
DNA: TGTGCCAGCAGTGTCAGCCTGAACACTGAAGCTTTCTTT

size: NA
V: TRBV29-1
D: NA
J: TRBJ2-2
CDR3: CSVEGGAVTGELFF
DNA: TGCAGCGTTGAAGGGGGCGCGGTCACCGGGGAGCTGTTTTTT

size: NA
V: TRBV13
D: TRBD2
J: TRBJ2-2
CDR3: CASSPAGTSGSHGELFF
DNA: TGTGCCAGCAGCCCCGCCGGGACTAGCGGGAGTCACGGGGAGCTGTTTTTT

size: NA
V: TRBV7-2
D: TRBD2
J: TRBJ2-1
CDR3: CASSLTSGAYSYNEQFF
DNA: TGTGCCAGCAGCTTAACTAGCGGGGCTTACTCCTACAATGAGCAGTTCTTC

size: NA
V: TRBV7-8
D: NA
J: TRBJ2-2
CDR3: CASSHGGWEYTGELFF
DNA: TGTGCCAGCAGCCATGGGGGGTGGGAGTACACCGGGGAGCTGTTTTTT

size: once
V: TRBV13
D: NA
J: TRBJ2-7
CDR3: CASSYRYEQYF
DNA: TGTGCCAGCAGCTACAGGTACGAGCAGTACTTC

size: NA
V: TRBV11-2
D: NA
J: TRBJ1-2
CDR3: CASSFSGRSGYGYTF
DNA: TGTGCCAGCAGCTTCTCAGGGAGGTCGGGCTATGGCTACACCTTC

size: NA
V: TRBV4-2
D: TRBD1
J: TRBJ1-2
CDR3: CASSSGQGLDRGYTF
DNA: TGTGCCAGCAGTTCAGGACAGGGTTTAGATCGTGGCTACACCTTC

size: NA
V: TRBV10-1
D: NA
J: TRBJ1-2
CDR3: CASSRTVNYGYTF
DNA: TGCGCCAGCAGCCGTACTGTTAACTATGGCTACACCTTC

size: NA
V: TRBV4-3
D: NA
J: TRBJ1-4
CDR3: CASSQDSGEKLFF
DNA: TGCGCCAGCAGCCAAGATAGTGGAGAAAAACTGTTTTTT

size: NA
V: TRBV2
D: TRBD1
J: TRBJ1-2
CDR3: CASRMGQGQNYGYTF
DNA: TGTGCCAGCAGGATGGGACAGGGGCAAAACTATGGCTACACCTTC

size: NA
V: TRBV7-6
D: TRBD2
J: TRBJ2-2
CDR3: CASSLMGGPGELFF
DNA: TGTGCCAGCAGCTTAATGGGAGGGCCCGGGGAGCTGTTTTTT

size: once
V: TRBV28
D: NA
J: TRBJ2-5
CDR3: CASSFRISETQYF
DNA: TGTGCCAGCAGTTTCCGAATAAGTGAGACCCAGTACTTC

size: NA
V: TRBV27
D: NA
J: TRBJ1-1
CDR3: CATILNTEAFF
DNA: TGTGCCACCATACTGAACACTGAAGCTTTCTTT

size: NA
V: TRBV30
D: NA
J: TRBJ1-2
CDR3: CAWRPRVFYGYTF
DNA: TGTGCCTGGAGACCGCGGGTTTTTTATGGCTACACCTTC

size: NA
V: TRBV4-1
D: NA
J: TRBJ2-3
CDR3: CASSQLDISTDTQYF
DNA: TGCGCCAGCAGCCAACTTGACATTAGCACAGATACGCAGTATTTT

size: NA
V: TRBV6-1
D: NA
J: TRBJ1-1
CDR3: CASSDYRTEAFF
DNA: TGTGCCAGCAGTGATTACAGGACTGAAGCTTTCTTT

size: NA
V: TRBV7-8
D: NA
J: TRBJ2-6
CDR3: CASSLGGRRSGANVLTF
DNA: TGTGCCAGCAGCTTAGGGGGTCGCCGCTCTGGGGCCAACGTCCTGACTTTC

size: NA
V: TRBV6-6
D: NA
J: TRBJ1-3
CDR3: CASSGAFGGAGNTIYF
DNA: TGTGCCAGCAGTGGCGCATTCGGCGGGGCTGGAAACACCATATATTTT

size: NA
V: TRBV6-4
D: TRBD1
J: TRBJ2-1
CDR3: CASSDTPGQGDHEQFF
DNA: TGTGCCAGCAGTGACACGCCGGGACAGGGCGACCATGAGCAGTTCTTC

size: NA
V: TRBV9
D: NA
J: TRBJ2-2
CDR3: CASSVGLTGELFF
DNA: TGTGCCAGCAGCGTAGGGCTGACCGGGGAGCTGTTTTTT

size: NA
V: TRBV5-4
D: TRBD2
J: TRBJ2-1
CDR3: CASSRTSGRTYNEQFF
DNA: TGTGCCAGCAGCCGGACTAGCGGGAGGACCTACAATGAGCAGTTCTTC

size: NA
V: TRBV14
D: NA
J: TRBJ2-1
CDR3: CASSLIQGWNEQFF
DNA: TGTGCCAGCAGCCTCATCCAGGGTTGGAATGAGCAGTTCTTC

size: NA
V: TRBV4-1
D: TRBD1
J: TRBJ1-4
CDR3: CASSRIPGQGSEKLFF
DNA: TGCGCCAGCAGCCGGATACCGGGACAGGGGAGTGAAAAACTGTTTTTT

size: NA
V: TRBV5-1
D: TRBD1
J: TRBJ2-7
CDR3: CASSYGTGNPYEQYF
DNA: TGCGCCAGCAGCTATGGGACAGGGAACCCCTACGAGCAGTACTTC

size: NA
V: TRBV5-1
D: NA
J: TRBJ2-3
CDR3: CASSLDRFTDTQYF
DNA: TGCGCCAGCAGCTTGGATCGATTCACAGATACGCAGTATTTT

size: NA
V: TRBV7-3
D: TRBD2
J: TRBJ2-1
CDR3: CASSLTTSGSKNEQFF
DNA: TGTGCCAGCAGCTTGACGACTAGCGGGAGTAAGAATGAGCAGTTCTTC

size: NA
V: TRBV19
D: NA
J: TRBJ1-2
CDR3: CASSARYRDDYGYTF
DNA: TGTGCCAGTTCCGCCCGGTACCGAGATGACTATGGCTACACCTTC

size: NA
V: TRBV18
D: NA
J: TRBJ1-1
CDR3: CASSPTGTIEAFF
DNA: TGTGCCAGCTCACCCACAGGCACCATTGAAGCTTTCTTT

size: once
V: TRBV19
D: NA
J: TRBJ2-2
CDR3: CASSISGADTGELFF
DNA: TGTGCCAGTAGTATATCAGGGGCCGACACCGGGGAGCTGTTTTTT

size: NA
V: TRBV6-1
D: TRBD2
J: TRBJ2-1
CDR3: CASSEVDSGSPRNEQFF
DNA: TGTGCCAGCAGTGAAGTTGATAGCGGGAGTCCTCGCAATGAGCAGTTCTTC

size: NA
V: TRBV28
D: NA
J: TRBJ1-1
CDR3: CASRRAGNTEAFF
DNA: TGTGCCAGCAGGAGGGCAGGGAACACTGAAGCTTTCTTT

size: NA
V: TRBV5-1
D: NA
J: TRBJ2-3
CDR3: CASSLGSSSGDTQYF
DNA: TGCGCCAGCAGCTTGGGGAGTAGTTCAGGAGATACGCAGTATTTT

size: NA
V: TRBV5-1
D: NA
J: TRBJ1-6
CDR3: CASREGSGLRTYNSPLHF
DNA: TGCGCCAGCAGAGAAGGGTCAGGCCTTAGAACATATAATTCACCCCTCCACTTT

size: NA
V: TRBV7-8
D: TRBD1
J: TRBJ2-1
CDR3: CASSLLLQGFNNEQFF
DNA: TGTGCCAGCAGCTTATTACTACAGGGGTTCAACAATGAGCAGTTCTTC

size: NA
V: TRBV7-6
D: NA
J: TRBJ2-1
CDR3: CASSLIGTVVEQFF
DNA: TGTGCCAGCAGCTTAATTGGTACGGTGGTCGAGCAGTTCTTC

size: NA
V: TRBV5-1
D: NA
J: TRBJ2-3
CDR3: CASSLDMGDTQYF
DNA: TGCGCCAGCAGCTTGGACATGGGGGATACGCAGTATTTT